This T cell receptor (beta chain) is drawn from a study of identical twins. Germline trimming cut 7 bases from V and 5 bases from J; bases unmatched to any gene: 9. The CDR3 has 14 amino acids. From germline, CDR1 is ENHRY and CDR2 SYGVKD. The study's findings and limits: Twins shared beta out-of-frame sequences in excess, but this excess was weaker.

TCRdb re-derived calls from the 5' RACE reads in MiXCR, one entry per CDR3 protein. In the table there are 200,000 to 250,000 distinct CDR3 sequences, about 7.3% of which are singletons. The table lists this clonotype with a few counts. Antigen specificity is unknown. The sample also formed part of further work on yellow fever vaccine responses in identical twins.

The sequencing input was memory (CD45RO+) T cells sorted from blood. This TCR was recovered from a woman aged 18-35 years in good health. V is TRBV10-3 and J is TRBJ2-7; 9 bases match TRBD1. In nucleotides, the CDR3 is TGTGCCATCAAACCGGGACAGGGTACCCACGAGCAGTACGTC. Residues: CAIKPGQGTHEQYV.